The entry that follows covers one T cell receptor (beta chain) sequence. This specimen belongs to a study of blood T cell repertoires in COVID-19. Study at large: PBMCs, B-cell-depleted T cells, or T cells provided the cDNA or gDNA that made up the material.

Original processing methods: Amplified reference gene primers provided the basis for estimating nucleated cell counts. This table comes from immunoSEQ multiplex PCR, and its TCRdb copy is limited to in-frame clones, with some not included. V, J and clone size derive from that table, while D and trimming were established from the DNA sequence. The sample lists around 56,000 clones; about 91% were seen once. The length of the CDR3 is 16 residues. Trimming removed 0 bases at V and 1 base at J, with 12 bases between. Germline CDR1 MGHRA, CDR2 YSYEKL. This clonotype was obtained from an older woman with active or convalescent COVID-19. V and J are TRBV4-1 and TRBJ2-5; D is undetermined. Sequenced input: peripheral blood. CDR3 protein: CASSQDGASSQETQYF. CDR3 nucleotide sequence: TGCGCCAGCAGCCAAGATGGAGCGTCTAGCCAAGAGACCCAGTACTTC.